The source of this T cell receptor (beta chain) is a study of blood T cells in healthy people across ages. Combining a sample-barcoded 5' primer with a J-beta primer mix, a second PCR ran for 7 to 11 cycles. Unique molecular identifiers of 12 random nucleotides labeled each cDNA. TCRdb used MiXCR to reprocess the 5' RACE reads, holding one entry per CDR3 protein. This table holds 450,000 to 700,000 distinct CDR3 sequences, roughly 28% found once. Whole-study results and caveats: Lack of knowledge of donor CMV status possibly confounded expanded clonotype changes.

This CDR3 is built from 17 residues. Trimming shortened V by 3 bases and J by 3 bases, and 18 bases separated the two germline ends. Per the germline V gene, CDR1 is SGHVS and CDR2 is FQNEAQ. This clonotype was seen more than once but under ten times. Its target is unknown. Material: blood. The chain recombines TRBV7-8 with TRBJ2-1; maybe TRBD1 (6 bases). The receptor was isolated from a woman in her seventies in good health. The CDR3 nucleotides read TGTGCCAGCAGCTTTTTCCGGACAGCTATGGGCTACAATGAGCAGTTCTTC. Its protein product is CASSFFRTAMGYNEQFF. Drawing the rest from reference TRBV7-8 and TRBJ2-1, the complete variable domain is GAGVSQSPRYKVAKRGQDVALRCDPISGHVSLFWYQQALGQGPEFLTYFQNEAQLDKSGLPSDRFFAERPEGSVSTLKIQRTQQEDSAVYLCASSFFRTAMGYNEQFFGPGTRLTVL.